A single sample gave rise to the 30 T cell receptor beta chains below, sequenced in a study of persistence of HIV-infected CD4 T cells. Their antigens remain unidentified. The stimulus was an HIV-1 Gag 15-mer peptide pool, approximately 0.93 ug/peptide/mL. CD40L-negative CD69-negative CD45RO-high memory CD4+ T cells were sorted as populations depleted of antigen-responding cells. This was the immunoSEQ version 4 assay in survey mode. The repertoire was sequenced with immunoSEQ multiplex PCR; TCRdb's copy has only in-frame clones and lacks some. Among about 64,000 clones listed, under 80% were seen once. Specimen: CD4+ T cells sorted from PBMCs after approximately 20-hour stimulation, collected from a patient who received antiretroviral therapy. The receptors were gathered from an adult man with HIV who was CMV-seropositive.

Comments on this clone: One junction end does not reproduce the germline sequence, and a read error may be involved. The rearrangement links TRBV24-1 to TRBJ2-5, with 8 bases identical to TRBD1. This CDR3 has 11 amino acids. Germline CDR1 KGHDR, CDR2 SFDVKD. CDR3 in DNA: TGTGCCACCAGTGACGGGACAGGACTACACTTC. Amino acid sequence: CATSDGTGLHF.

In its sample, this clone is medium-sized. The J gene is TRBJ1-2, the V gene TRBV5-4; TRBD1 aligns across 10 bases. This CDR3 region has 13 residues. Germline assignment: CDR1 SGHNT and CDR2 YYREEE (reference sequence). The V and J ends lost 4 bases and 7 bases, in that order; junction bases with no gene match: 4. DNA of the CDR3: TGTGCCAGCAGCCCACGGACAGGGGGTGGCTACACCTTC. This gives the protein CASSPRTGGGYTF.

This chain uses TRBV2 with TRBJ2-7, with a tentative D call TRBD1 (6 bases). Trimming cost V 7 bases and J 6 bases, with 13 bases left between them. The CDR3 totals 12 residues. Germline loops: CDR1 SNHLY, CDR2 FYNNEI. CDR3 nucleotides: TGTGCCAGCATGTCAGGGGTGGGCGAGCAGTACTTC. Translation gives CASMSGVGEQYF.

This clone was recorded once. The chain uses TRBV3-1 (or the pseudogene TRBV3-2) and TRBJ1-2; a weak D match, TRBD1 (5 bases). Deletions cut 4 bases from V and 7 bases from J, with 10 bases between. CDR3 length: 12 amino acids. Germline CDR1 and CDR2: LGHDT and YNNKEL (reference sequence). CDR3 DNA sequence: TGTGCCAGCAGCCCGAGGCAGGGTGGCTACACCTTC. The encoded protein is CASSPRQGGYTF.

This sequence joins TRBV18 and TRBJ2-1; 7 bases align to TRBD1. The germline gives CDR1 KGHSH, CDR2 LQKENI. This CDR3 is 14 amino acids long. Trimming removed 2 bases from V and 10 bases from J; junction bases left unmatched: 8. CDR3 bases: TGTGCCAGCTCACCAACTCAACAGGGGAACGAGCAGTTCTTC. Translation: CASSPTQQGNEQFF.

The genes are TRBV19 and TRBJ1-1; D gene ambiguous. The CDR3 totals 13 residues. Germline CDR1 and CDR2: LNHDA and SQIVND (reference sequence). Trimming cost V 6 bases and J 8 bases, with 16 bases left between them. The CDR3: CASRRVPIPEAFF. DNA for the CDR3: TGTGCCAGTAGGAGAGTGCCCATCCCCGAAGCTTTCTTT.

This clone was recorded a few times. This CDR3 is also generated by other DNA sequences in the sample. The chain combines TRBV7-2 with TRBJ1-6, with a tentative D call TRBD1 (5 bases). The CDR3 has 13 amino acids. V was pared by 3 bases and J by 7 bases, with 7 bases between. Germline V gene lookup returns CDR1 SGHTA and CDR2 FQGNSA. The CDR3 DNA sequence: TGTGCCAGCAGCTTGGGGGGGAATTCACCCCTCCACTTT. Its translation is CASSLGGNSPLHF.

The chain combines TRBV18 with TRBJ2-1; D remains ambiguous. CDR1 and CDR2 from the germline V gene are KGHSH and LQKENI. This CDR3 is 11 amino acids long. Trimming stripped 5 bases from V and 9 bases from J, with 8 bases between. The CDR3: CASSGSGEQFF. DNA for the CDR3: TGTGCCAGCTCAGGGTCCGGTGAGCAGTTCTTC.

V and J are TRBV6-5 and TRBJ2-1; a possible D gene is TRBD2 (6 bases). In germline, CDR1 is MNHEY, CDR2 SVGAGI. The CDR3 consists of 14 residues. Trimming stripped 6 bases from V and 7 bases from J, with 16 bases between. CDR3 region: CASSSRLVSNEQFF. The DNA for the CDR3 is TGTGCCAGCAGCTCCAGACTAGTAAGTAATGAGCAGTTCTTC.

This clone was observed a few times. The gene calls are TRBV6-5 and TRBJ2-2; D is possibly TRBD1 (5 bases). V lost 2 bases, J lost 3 bases, and 10 bases lay in between. Germline V gene lookup returns CDR1 MNHEY and CDR2 SVGAGI. This CDR3 is 15 amino acids long. The chain's CDR3 is CASSYGAYDTGELFF. The CDR3 coding sequence is TGTGCCAGCAGTTACGGGGCTTACGACACCGGGGAGCTGTTTTTT.

The chain carries TRBV30 and TRBJ2-6; D gene ambiguous. Germline lookup yields CDR1 GTSNPN and CDR2 SVGIG (reference sequence). The CDR3 sequence is 16 residues long. V lost 4 bases, J lost 0 bases, and 13 bases lay in between. CDR3 amino acids: CAWNAAFSSGANVLTF. The DNA of the CDR3 is TGTGCCTGGAACGCAGCCTTTAGCTCTGGGGCCAACGTCCTGACTTTC.

This clone was seen only a few times. This chain uses TRBV19 with TRBJ1-4; TRBD1 matches 8 bases. Germline V gene data show CDR1 as LNHDA and CDR2 as SQIVND (reference sequence). Trimming at V came to 5 bases and at J to 7 bases, leaving 6 bases not matched to a gene. The CDR3 has 14 amino acids. CDR3 DNA sequence: TGTGCCAGTAGTGTCCAGGGGGCTCGTGAAAAACTGTTTTTT. Protein: CASSVQGAREKLFF.

On this clone itself: A much larger clone is a single base away; this may be a read error. The rearrangement uses TRBV6-5 and TRBJ1-1, with D uncertain. The V end lost 2 bases, the J end lost 1 base, and 2 bases lay between the germline ends. The germline CDR1 and CDR2 sequences are MNHEY and SVGAGI. The CDR3 is 12 residues long. The CDR3 loop is CASSYTNTEAFF. The DNA for the CDR3 is TGTGCCAGCAGTTACACGAACACTGAAGCTTTCTTT.

This clone is labeled medium-sized. The chain recombines TRBV28 with TRBJ2-1; D is undetermined. The V gene's germline CDR1 is MDHEN and CDR2 SYDVKM. V lost 4 bases and J lost 12, with 13 bases in between. This CDR3 region has 12 residues. The CDR3 coding sequence is TGTGCCAGCAGTTATCGACCCGGTGGGCAGTTCTTC. It yields the protein CASSYRPGGQFF.

The chain couples TRBV10-2 to TRBJ2-1, with D uncertain. Between the trimmed V and J ends, which lost 8 bases and 6 bases, there was a span of 14 bases. The germline V gene encodes CDR1 WSHSY and CDR2 SAAADI. CDR3 length: 13 residues. The CDR3 protein is CASLVTWPNEQFF. In nucleotides, the CDR3 is TGCGCCAGCCTAGTCACCTGGCCCAATGAGCAGTTCTTC.

This clone was observed once. J is TRBJ2-7 and V is TRBV19; 8 nucleotides line up with TRBD1. Germline loops: CDR1 LNHDA, CDR2 SQIVND (reference sequence). Unmatched junction bases numbered 7, after V lost 9 bases and J lost 3 bases. The CDR3 consists of 13 residues. The CDR3 here is CASQDRAGYEQYF. As DNA, the CDR3 is TGTGCCAGCCAGGACAGGGCGGGCTACGAGCAGTACTTC.

In nucleotides, the CDR3 is TGTGCCAGCAGGGAAACGGACATTTCTAACTATGGCTACACCTTC. It encodes CASRETDISNYGYTF. V is TRBV2 and J is TRBJ1-2; TRBD1 is a possible D gene (5 bases). Germline CDR1 and CDR2: SNHLY and FYNNEI. With 6 bases removed from V and 0 bases from J, the gap between germline ends came to 14 bases. The CDR3 has 15 amino acids.

This clone was observed once. The genes are TRBV2 and TRBJ1-2, with D possibly being TRBD1 (6 bases). Per germline, CDR1 SNHLY and CDR2 FYNNEI. The V and J ends lost 6 bases and 4 bases respectively, with 12 bases between them. This CDR3 has 13 amino acids. In nucleotides, the CDR3 is TGTGCCAGCAGACGGGACATCAGCTATGGCTACACCTTC. It translates to CASRRDISYGYTF. Full variable domain (outside the CDR3, taken from reference TRBV2 and TRBJ1-2): EPEVTQTPSHQVTQMGQEVILRCVPISNHLYFYWYRQILGQKVEFLVSFYNNEISEKSEIFDDQFSVERPDGSNFTLKIRSTKLEDSAMYFCASRRDISYGYTFGSGTRLTVV.

The rearrangement uses TRBV5-5 and TRBJ1-6; D might be TRBD1 (6 bases). Trimming took 8 bases from V and 7 from J, leaving 16 bases between them. CDR3 length equals 14 residues. The V gene's germline CDR1 is SGHKS and CDR2 YYEKEE (reference sequence). The CDR3 DNA is TGTGCCAGTTACACAGGGCCCGGAAATTCACCCCTCCACTTT. It codes for CASYTGPGNSPLHF.

The chain links TRBV24-1 to TRBJ1-3; D is uncertain. V was shortened by 5 bases and J by 0 bases, with 13 bases between the two germline ends. The germline gives CDR1 KGHDR, CDR2 SFDVKD. This CDR3 spans 16 amino acids. As DNA, the CDR3 is TGTGCCACCAGTGCCCCGGACGTGGACTCTGGAAACACCATATATTTT. Encoded protein: CATSAPDVDSGNTIYF.

The chain links TRBV9 to TRBJ1-1; 7 positions agree with TRBD1. CDR3 length equals 14 residues. Germline assignment: CDR1 SGDLS and CDR2 YYNGEE. V gave up 3 bases and J gave up 1 base; unmatched junction bases: 3. The CDR3 protein is CASSERTGNTEAFF. The CDR3 nucleotides read TGTGCCAGCAGCGAACGGACAGGGAACACTGAAGCTTTCTTT.

The rearrangement uses TRBV5-6 and TRBJ1-2, with 7 bases matching TRBD1. V gave up 6 bases and J gave up 5 bases; unmatched junction bases: 10. Germline loops: CDR1 SGHDT, CDR2 YYEEEE. The CDR3 is 14 residues long. CDR3 sequence (DNA): TGTGCCAGCAATACCATAACAGGGGATTATGGCTACACCTTC. Translating it yields CASNTITGDYGYTF.

The rearrangement joins TRBV7-8 to TRBJ2-7; 9 bases align to TRBD1. Germline V gives CDR1 SGHVS, CDR2 FQNEAQ. The junction had 9 bases not matched to a gene; V was cut back by 0 bases and J by 3 bases. The CDR3 is 17 residues long. The CDR3 sequence is CASSLAGFTGGGYEQYF. CDR3 bases: TGTGCCAGCAGCTTAGCGGGCTTCACAGGGGGCGGCTACGAGCAGTACTTC.

The J gene is TRBJ2-1, the V gene TRBV5-1; the D is unclear. Germline CDR1 is SGHRS and CDR2 is YFSETQ. Trimming pared 4 bases from V and 12 bases from J, leaving 5 bases between. This CDR3 has 9 residues. CDR3 protein: CASSPRQFF. The CDR3 nucleotides read TGCGCCAGCAGCCCGAGGCAGTTCTTC.

This sequence joins TRBV2 and TRBJ1-2; D ambiguous. The V end lost 0 bases, the J end lost 5 bases, and 16 bases lay between the germline ends. CDR3 length equals 16 residues. Germline values: CDR1 SNHLY, CDR2 FYNNEI. CDR3 in DNA: TGTGCCAGCAGTGAAGCGCTTCAGGCGGGTGGATATGGCTACACCTTC. Translated: CASSEALQAGGYGYTF.

The chain has TRBV28 and TRBJ1-1, with no clear D. This CDR3 contains 13 residues. The germline V gene has CDR1 MDHEN and CDR2 SYDVKM. Trimming took off 3 bases at V and 5 bases at J, with 10 bases between the two ends. DNA for the CDR3: TGTGCCAGCAGTTTGGTTGCTCGGACTGAAGCTTTCTTT. Translated, it gives CASSLVARTEAFF.

The rearrangement links TRBV9 to TRBJ2-3; D remains ambiguous. Between the trimmed V and J ends, which lost 0 bases and 5 bases, there was a span of 7 bases. This CDR3 region has 13 residues. Germline V gene sequence: CDR1 SGDLS, CDR2 YYNGEE. This CDR3 is CASSVAPGDTQYF. CDR3 bases: TGTGCCAGCAGCGTAGCGCCGGGAGATACGCAGTATTTT.

The V and J genes are TRBV11-2 and TRBJ2-2, with 8 bases that match TRBD2. V was clipped by 7 bases and J by 2 bases; unmatched bases: 6. CDR3 length: 15 residues. The germline V gene has CDR1 SGHAT and CDR2 FQNNGV. This CDR3 is CASMRGAVNTGELFF. As DNA, the CDR3 is TGTGCCAGCATGCGGGGGGCAGTCAACACCGGGGAGCTGTTTTTT.

The CDR3 DNA reads as TGTGCCAGTAGTGCCGGACACTTGAACACCGGGGAGCTGTTTTTT. This sequence encodes CASSAGHLNTGELFF. V and J are TRBV19 and TRBJ2-2, with D perhaps matching TRBD1 (5 bases). The CDR3 extends over 15 amino acids. Trimming shortened V by 5 bases and J by 1 base, and 11 bases separated the two germline ends. Germline-derived CDR1 and CDR2 are LNHDA and SQIVND (reference sequence).

J is TRBJ2-7 and V is TRBV6-1; D not certain. Germline V lookup: CDR1 MNHNS, CDR2 SASEGT. The CDR3 is 17 residues long. Trimming stripped 1 base from V and 5 bases from J, with 21 bases between. CDR3 nucleotides: TGTGCCAGCAGTGAAGTGGGGTCGAGTGGGGTTAGGGACGAGCAGTACTTC. Protein sequence: CASSEVGSSGVRDEQYF.